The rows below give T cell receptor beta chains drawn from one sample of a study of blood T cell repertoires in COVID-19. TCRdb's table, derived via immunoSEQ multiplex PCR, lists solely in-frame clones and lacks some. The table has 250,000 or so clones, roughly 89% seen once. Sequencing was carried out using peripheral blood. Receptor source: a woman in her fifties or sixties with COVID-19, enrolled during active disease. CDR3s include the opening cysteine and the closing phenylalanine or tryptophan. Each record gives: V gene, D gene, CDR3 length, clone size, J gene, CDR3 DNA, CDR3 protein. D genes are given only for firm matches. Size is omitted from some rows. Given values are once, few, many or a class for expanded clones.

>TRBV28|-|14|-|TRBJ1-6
TGTGCCAGCAGTTTAACCGGGTTGAGTTCACCCCTCCACTTT
CASSLTGLSSPLHF
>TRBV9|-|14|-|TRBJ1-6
TGTGCCAGCTCCCAAGTCGCCCAGAATTCACCCCTCCACTTT
CASSQVAQNSPLHF
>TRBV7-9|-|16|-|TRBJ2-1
TGTGCCAGCAGTTCAGACCACAGGGTCGTCTACAATGAGCAGTTCTTC
CASSSDHRVVYNEQFF
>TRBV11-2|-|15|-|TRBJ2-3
TGTGCCAATTCCCCGCTACCCCTACCCACAGATACGCAGTATTTT
CANSPLPLPTDTQYF
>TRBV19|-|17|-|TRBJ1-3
TGTGCCAGTAGTATAGCTGCAGGGCTATACTCTGGAAACACCATATATTTT
CASSIAAGLYSGNTIYF
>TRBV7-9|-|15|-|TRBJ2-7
TGTGCCAGCAGCTTAGCGGCGGAGAGCTCCTACGAGCAGTACTTC
CASSLAAESSYEQYF
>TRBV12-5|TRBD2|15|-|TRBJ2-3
TGTGCTAGTGGTTTCGACGGACTAGAGACAGATACGCAGTATTTT
CASGFDGLETDTQYF
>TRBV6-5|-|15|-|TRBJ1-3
TGTGCCAGCTCCCCCCCAGCGGGGTCTGGAAACACCATATATTTT
CASSPPAGSGNTIYF
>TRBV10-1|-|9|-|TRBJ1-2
TGCGCCAGCAGGGGGGGGTACACCTTC
CASRGGYTF
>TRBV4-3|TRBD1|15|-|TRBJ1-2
TGCGCCAGCAGCCAAGACTGGGACAGCTACTATGGCTACACCTTC
CASSQDWDSYYGYTF
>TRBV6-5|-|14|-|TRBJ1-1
TGTGCCAGCAGCCCCCCTGGACTCTACACTGAAGCTTTCTTT
CASSPPGLYTEAFF
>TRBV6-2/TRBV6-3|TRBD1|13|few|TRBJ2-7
TGTGCCAGCAGTTCCACAGGGGGCTACGAGCAGTACTTC
CASSSTGGYEQYF
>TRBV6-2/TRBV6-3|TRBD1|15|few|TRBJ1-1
TGTGCCAGCAGTTACCGTCCCGGGACAGGGATCCGAGCTTTCTTT
CASSYRPGTGIRAFF
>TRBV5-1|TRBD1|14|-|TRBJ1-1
TGCGCCAGCAGCCTAGGACAGGGGGCGTATGAAGCTTTCTTT
CASSLGQGAYEAFF
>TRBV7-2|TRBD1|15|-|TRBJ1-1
TGTGCCAGCAGCTTATGGGACAGGGGAAACACTGAAGCTTTCTTT
CASSLWDRGNTEAFF
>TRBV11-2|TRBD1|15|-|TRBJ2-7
TGTGCCAGCAGCTTAGAGGGACAGGGCCTGGGAGAGCAGTACTTC
CASSLEGQGLGEQYF
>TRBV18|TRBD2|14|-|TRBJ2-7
TGTGCCAGCTCAGAGCGGGGGCCACCGGCGGGGCAGTACTTC
CASSERGPPAGQYF
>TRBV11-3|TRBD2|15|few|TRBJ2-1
TGTGCCAGCAGCCTGACTAGCGGGGGGACGAATGAGCAGTTCTTC
CASSLTSGGTNEQFF
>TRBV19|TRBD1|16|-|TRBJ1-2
TGTGCCAGTATAGGGGGGACAGGGGGTAGAAACTATGGCTACACCTTC
CASIGGTGGRNYGYTF
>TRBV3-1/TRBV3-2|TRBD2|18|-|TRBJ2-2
TGTGCCAGCAGCCAAGGGGTGGTGGCGGGAGTTAACACCGGGGAGCTGTTTTTT
CASSQGVVAGVNTGELFF
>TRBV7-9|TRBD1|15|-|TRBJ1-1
TGTGCCAGCAGCCAGGGACAGGGTTTGAACACTGAAGCTTTCTTT
CASSQGQGLNTEAFF
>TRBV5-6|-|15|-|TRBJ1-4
TGTGCCAGCAGCACGCGGACTAGAATACGTCAAAAACTGTTTTTT
CASSTRTRIRQKLFF
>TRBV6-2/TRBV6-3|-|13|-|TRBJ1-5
TGTGCCTGCAGTGTCAGGGTCAATCAGCCCCAGCATTTT
CACSVRVNQPQHF
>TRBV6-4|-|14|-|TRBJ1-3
TGTGCCAGCACCCCGGGGGGGGCTGGAAACACCATATATTTT
CASTPGGAGNTIYF
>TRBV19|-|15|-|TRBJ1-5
TGTGCCAGTAGTCCACAGGCTATCAGCAATCAGCCCCAGCATTTT
CASSPQAISNQPQHF
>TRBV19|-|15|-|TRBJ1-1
TGTGCCAGTAGTGTTAATGATTACATGAACACTGAAGCTTTCTTT
CASSVNDYMNTEAFF
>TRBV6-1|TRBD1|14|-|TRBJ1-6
TGTGCCAGCAGTCGGACAGGGCAGGATTCACCCCTCCACTTT
CASSRTGQDSPLHF
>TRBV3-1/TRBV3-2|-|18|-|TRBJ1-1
TGTGCCAGCAGGTACGGGACATCTCCTTCAAGCCTGGACACTGAAGCTTTCTTT
CASRYGTSPSSLDTEAFF
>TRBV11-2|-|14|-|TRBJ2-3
TGTGCCAGCAGCTTCCTGTCCGCACAGGGTACGCAGTATTTT
CASSFLSAQGTQYF
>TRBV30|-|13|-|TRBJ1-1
TGTGCCTGGAATCCCCGGGGGGGCACTGAAGCTTTCTTT
CAWNPRGGTEAFF
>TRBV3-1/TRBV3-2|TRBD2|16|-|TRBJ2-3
TGTGCCAGCAGCCAAATTAAGCGGGGAATCACAGATACGCAGTATTTT
CASSQIKRGITDTQYF
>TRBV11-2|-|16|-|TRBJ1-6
TGTGCCAGCAGCCGAACAGGGTACTCCTATAATTCACCCCTCCACTTT
CASSRTGYSYNSPLHF
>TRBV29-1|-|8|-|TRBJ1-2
TGCAGCGTTCAAGGCTACACCTTC
CSVQGYTF
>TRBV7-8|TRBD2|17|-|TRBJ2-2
TGTGCCAGCAGACCGAAACTAGCGGGGGGGCATGCCGGGGAGCTGTTTTTT
CASRPKLAGGHAGELFF
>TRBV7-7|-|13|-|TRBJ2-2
TGTGCTAGCAGCTTAGTATTCACCGGGGAGCTGTTTTTT
CASSLVFTGELFF
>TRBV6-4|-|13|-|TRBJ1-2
TGTGCCAGCAGCCACCAAACGGGAGATGGCTACACCTTC
CASSHQTGDGYTF
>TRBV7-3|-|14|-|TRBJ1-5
TGTGCCAGCAGCTTAACCGGGGGCAATCAGCCCCAGCATTTT
CASSLTGGNQPQHF
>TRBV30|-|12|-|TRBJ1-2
TGTGCCTGGAATCCCGGGAGAGATGGCTACACCTTC
CAWNPGRDGYTF
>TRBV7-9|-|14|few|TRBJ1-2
TGTGCCAGCAGCTTGGAGGGACGGTACTATGGCTACACCTTC
CASSLEGRYYGYTF
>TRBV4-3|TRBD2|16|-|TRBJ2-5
TGCGCCAGCAGCCAGTCGCTAGCGGGGGGGAGAGAGACCCAGTACTTC
CASSQSLAGGRETQYF
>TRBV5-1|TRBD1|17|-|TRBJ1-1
TGCGCCAGCAGTTTGGCCCCGGTGACAGGGATGAACACTGAAGCTTTCTTT
CASSLAPVTGMNTEAFF
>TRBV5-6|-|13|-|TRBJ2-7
TGTGCCAGCAGGGCCCGGAGGGATTACGAGCAGTACTTC
CASRARRDYEQYF
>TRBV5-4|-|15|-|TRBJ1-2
TGTGCCAGCAGATCCGGACGGGGAACTAACTATGGCTACACCTTC
CASRSGRGTNYGYTF
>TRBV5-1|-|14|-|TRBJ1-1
TGCGCCAGCAGCTTGGCCCCAACTACCTCTGAAGCTTTCTTT
CASSLAPTTSEAFF
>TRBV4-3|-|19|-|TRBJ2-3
TGCGCCAGCAGCCAAGGATCGGGGTCCTTGGCTCTCGGCACAGATACGCAGTATTTT
CASSQGSGSLALGTDTQYF
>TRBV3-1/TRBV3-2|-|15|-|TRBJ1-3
TGTGCCAGCAGCCAAGTTGAGCTTTTCAGAAACACCATATATTTT
CASSQVELFRNTIYF
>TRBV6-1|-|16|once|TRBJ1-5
TGTGCCAGCAGTGAAACCGTGCACCCGGGCAATCAGCCCCAGCATTTT
CASSETVHPGNQPQHF
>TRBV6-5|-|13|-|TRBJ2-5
TGTGCCAGCAGCCGGGACATTCAAGAGACCCAGTACTTC
CASSRDIQETQYF
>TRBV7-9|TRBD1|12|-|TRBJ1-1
TGTGCCAGCAGCTTGCAGGGGGGTGAAGCTTTCTTT
CASSLQGGEAFF
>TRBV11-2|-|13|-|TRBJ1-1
TGTGCCAGCAGACGAGGGGGGAACACTGAAGCTTTCTTT
CASRRGGNTEAFF
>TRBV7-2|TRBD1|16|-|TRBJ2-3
TGTGCCAGCAGCCTCAGGGGACAGGGGTTGTCAGATACGCAGTATTTT
CASSLRGQGLSDTQYF
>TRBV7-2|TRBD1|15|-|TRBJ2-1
TGTGCCAGCAGCCCCGGGGGACAGGGCTACAATGAGCAGTTCTTC
CASSPGGQGYNEQFF
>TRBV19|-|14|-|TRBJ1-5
TGTGCCAGTAGTATATCCAGGATCAATCAGCCCCAGCATTTT
CASSISRINQPQHF
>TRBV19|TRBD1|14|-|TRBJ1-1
TGTGCCAGTAGTCCGAACAGGGGGGGCACTGAAGCTTTCTTT
CASSPNRGGTEAFF
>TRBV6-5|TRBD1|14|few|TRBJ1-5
TGTGCCAGCACCCCGGGACAGGGGATTCAGCCCCAGCATTTT
CASTPGQGIQPQHF